Shown below are 27 T cell receptor beta chains from a single sample sequenced in a study of blood T cell repertoires in COVID-19. Sequenced by immunoSEQ multiplex PCR; TCRdb stores in-frame clones only, minus some. This table holds 200,000 to 300,000 clones, roughly four fifths found once. The sample consisted of peripheral blood. The receptor source for this set is an elderly woman with acute or convalescent COVID-19.

This sequence joins TRBV18 and TRBJ1-1; no clear D. V was pared by 0 bases and J by 5 bases, with 10 bases between. This CDR3 comprises 14 residues. From germline, CDR1 is KGHSH and CDR2 LQKENI. CDR3 loop: CASSPPAVETEAFF. DNA for the CDR3: TGTGCCAGCTCACCACCCGCGGTAGAGACTGAAGCTTTCTTT. The variable domain in full, completed from reference TRBV18 and TRBJ1-1, reads NAGVMQNPRHLVRRRGQEARLRCSPMKGHSHVYWYRQLPEEGLKFMVYLQKENIIDESGMPKERFSAEFPKEGPSILRIQQVVRGDSAAYFCASSPPAVETEAFFGQGTRLTVV.

The chain uses TRBV5-4 and TRBJ1-1, with D maybe TRBD1 (6 bases). This CDR3 contains 13 residues. Trimming pared 2 bases from V and 4 bases from J, leaving 9 bases between. The germline V gene has CDR1 SGHNT and CDR2 YYREEE (reference sequence). CDR3 region: CASSFGGATEAFF. Written as DNA, the CDR3 is TGTGCCAGCAGCTTTGGGGGGGCCACTGAAGCTTTCTTT.

This clone came up a few times. V is TRBV27 and J is TRBJ1-2; D ambiguous. Trimming took 0 bases from V and 10 from J, leaving 12 bases between them. This CDR3 comprises 13 residues. CDR1 and CDR2 from the germline V gene are MNHEY and SMNVEV (reference sequence). CDR3 sequence: CASSLSAGSSYTF. The DNA for the CDR3 is TGTGCCAGCAGTTTATCGGCGGGGAGTTCCTACACCTTC.

The rearrangement links TRBV20-1 to TRBJ2-5; D perhaps matches TRBD2 (5 bases). V shed 3 bases and J shed 2 bases, with 10 bases lying between them. The CDR3 consists of 13 residues. CDR1 and CDR2 from the germline V gene are DFQATT and SNEGSKA (reference sequence). CDR3 coding DNA: TGCAGTGCTAGTACGAGGGTACAAGAGACCCAGTACTTC. It specifies CSASTRVQETQYF.

V usage is TRBV5-4 and J usage is TRBJ1-6; unclear D gene. The CDR3 is made up of 15 amino acids. V was cut by 7 bases and J by 7 bases, with 18 bases left in between. Germline V gives CDR1 SGHNT, CDR2 YYREEE (reference sequence). The CDR3 DNA reads TGTGCCAGCCGGCCCGACGGGGTACGGAATTCACCCCTCCACTTT. It yields the protein CASRPDGVRNSPLHF.

The chain carries TRBV7-6 and TRBJ2-5; 10 nucleotides align to TRBD1. This CDR3 is 16 amino acids long. The germline V gene has CDR1 SGHVS and CDR2 FNYEAQ. Unmatched junction bases numbered 2, after V lost 1 base and J lost 0 bases. The CDR3: CASSLGGQGDQETQYF. CDR3 coding DNA: TGTGCCAGCAGCTTAGGAGGACAGGGGGACCAAGAGACCCAGTACTTC. Based on the CDR3 plus reference TRBV7-6 and TRBJ2-5, the full variable domain is GAGVSQSPRYKVTKRGQDVALRCDPISGHVSLYWYRQALGQGPEFLTYFNYEAQQDKSGLPNDRFSAERPEGSISTLTIQRTEQRDSAMYRCASSLGGQGDQETQYFGPGTRLLVL.

The chain is built from TRBV12-3 or TRBV12-4 and TRBJ1-6, with D maybe TRBD1 (5 bases). V lost 0 bases and J 10 bases, leaving 7 bases between the germline ends. The CDR3 runs to 13 residues. CDR3 region: CASSLAKGSPLHF. The CDR3 DNA sequence: TGTGCCAGCAGTTTAGCGAAGGGGTCACCCCTCCACTTT.

The rearrangement links TRBV7-2 to TRBJ2-2; 12 nucleotides agree with TRBD2. Germline V CDR1 and CDR2: SGHTA, FQGNSA. The CDR3 is 18 amino acids. V lost 5 bases, J lost 2 bases, and 9 bases stayed unmatched. CDR3 residues: CASSPRLAGVFNTGELFF. CDR3 bases: TGTGCCAGCAGCCCCAGACTAGCGGGGGTTTTCAACACCGGGGAGCTGTTTTTT.

This clone was seen a single time. The V gene is TRBV10-3, the J gene TRBJ1-3, with unresolved D. The V and J ends lost 2 bases and 0 bases respectively, with 8 bases between them. The CDR3 is made up of 15 amino acids. CDR1 and CDR2 (germline): ENHRY, SYGVKD. The CDR3 bases are TGTGCCATCAGTGAGCCAGGTATCTCTGGAAACACCATATATTTT. Amino acid sequence: CAISEPGISGNTIYF.

The rearrangement joins TRBV10-3 to TRBJ2-5; D is ambiguous. The V end was cut by 3 bases, the J end by 0 bases, with 11 bases between. CDR1 is ENHRY, CDR2 SYGVKD, per germline. CDR3 length: 15 amino acids. The CDR3 region is CAISDPLTNQETQYF. The CDR3 coding sequence is TGTGCCATCAGTGACCCTCTTACAAACCAAGAGACCCAGTACTTC.

The chain employs TRBV19 and TRBJ1-3, with TRBD1 matching over 7 bases. Germline V gene sequence: CDR1 LNHDA, CDR2 SQIVND (reference sequence). The trim removed 9 bases at V and 0 bases at J, leaving 8 bases unmatched. The CDR3 consists of 15 residues. In DNA form, the CDR3 reads TGTGCCAGCGTGCAGGACAGGAGCTCTGGAAACACCATATATTTT. This translates into CASVQDRSSGNTIYF.

The rearrangement links TRBV2 to TRBJ1-6, with 9 bases matching TRBD1. Germline V gives CDR1 SNHLY, CDR2 FYNNEI. The CDR3 runs to 15 residues. The ends lost 6 bases at V and 9 bases at J; junction bases unmatched: 9. The CDR3 nucleotides are TGTGCCAGCAGGCCGGGACAGGGCGGGGTTTCACCCCTCCACTTT. Its protein is CASRPGQGGVSPLHF.

The rearrangement links TRBV3-1 (or the pseudogene TRBV3-2) to TRBJ1-2; a weak D match, TRBD1 (5 bases). CDR3 length equals 13 residues. From germline, CDR1 is LGHDT and CDR2 YNNKEL (reference sequence). V lost 3 bases to trimming and J lost 3 bases, with 8 bases between them. Here the CDR3 DNA reads TGTGCCAGCAGCCAGGAGACAGACTATGGCTACACCTTC. This gives the protein CASSQETDYGYTF.

The table lists this clone with a count of one. The J gene is TRBJ2-7, the V gene TRBV5-4; possible D gene TRBD1, 6 bases. Trimming took 4 bases from V and 2 from J, leaving 13 bases between them. The CDR3 has 14 residues. Germline V lookup: CDR1 SGHNT, CDR2 YYREEE (reference sequence). CDR3 residues: CASSIGQKPYEQYF. CDR3 nucleotides: TGTGCCAGCAGCATTGGACAGAAGCCCTACGAGCAGTACTTC.

V is TRBV3-1 (or the pseudogene TRBV3-2) and J is TRBJ1-6; D ambiguous. Trimming cost V 1 base and J 10 bases, with 5 bases left between them. The CDR3 has 12 amino acids. Germline V CDR1 and CDR2: LGHDT, YNNKEL (reference sequence). In DNA form, the CDR3 reads TGTGCCAGCAGCCAAGGTGGCTCACCCCTCCACTTT. Its protein product is CASSQGGSPLHF.

As for this clone: Other DNA sequences in the sample encode the same CDR3. This chain connects TRBV3-1 (or the pseudogene TRBV3-2) to TRBJ2-7; TRBD1 is a possible D gene (7 bases). Trimming left V 1 base short and J 2 bases short, with 12 bases between. Germline V gene lookup returns CDR1 LGHDT and CDR2 YNNKEL (reference sequence). The CDR3 contains 15 residues. CDR3 loop: CASSQGGTETYEQYF. DNA of the CDR3: TGTGCCAGCAGCCAAGGCGGGACAGAGACCTACGAGCAGTACTTC.

This clone was recorded once. The V and J genes are TRBV18 and TRBJ2-5, with 12 bases identical to TRBD1. V gave up 3 bases and J gave up 5 bases; unmatched junction bases: 4. This CDR3 has 15 residues. Germline values: CDR1 KGHSH, CDR2 LQKENI. In DNA form, the CDR3 reads TGTGCCAGCTCACCGCGGGGACAGGGGGCTGAGACCCAGTACTTC. This codes for CASSPRGQGAETQYF.

This chain links TRBV10-2 with TRBJ1-6; tentative D call: TRBD1 (5 bases). Looked up from germline, CDR1 is WSHSY and CDR2 is SAAADI. Trimming cost V 3 bases and J 4 bases, with 19 bases left between them. The CDR3 spans 18 residues. The CDR3 bases are TGCGCCAGCAGTGACCCAGGGAGACTAGACGGTTATAATTCACCCCTCCACTTT. Residues: CASSDPGRLDGYNSPLHF.

The chain joins TRBV27 to TRBJ2-1; 14 bases align to TRBD2. The germline V gene encodes CDR1 MNHEY and CDR2 SMNVEV (reference sequence). This CDR3 is built from 19 residues. The ends lost 4 bases at V and 0 bases at J; junction bases unmatched: 8. The CDR3 bases are TGTGCCAGCAGTTCCGGACTAGCGGGGGGCCTCAGCTCCTACAATGAGCAGTTCTTC. The encoded protein is CASSSGLAGGLSSYNEQFF.

V gene TRBV4-1 combines with J gene TRBJ2-7; weak D call: TRBD1 (5 bases). V was pared by 3 bases and J by 3 bases, with 12 bases between. The CDR3 length is 14 residues. Germline assignment: CDR1 MGHRA and CDR2 YSYEKL. CDR3 residues: CASSQSTGNYEQYF. CDR3 bases: TGCGCCAGCAGCCAGTCAACAGGTAACTACGAGCAGTACTTC.

The rearrangement joins TRBV7-2 to TRBJ2-2, with 8 nucleotides matching TRBD2. This CDR3 is 15 amino acids long. V lost 5 bases and J lost 1; bases outside the gene matches: 3. The germline V gene encodes CDR1 SGHTA and CDR2 FQGNSA. The CDR3 region is CASSPGTRNTGELFF. CDR3 nucleotide sequence: TGTGCCAGCAGCCCCGGGACTAGGAACACCGGGGAGCTGTTTTTT.

This clone came up a few times. The chain has TRBV19 and TRBJ1-5, with D perhaps matching TRBD1 (5 bases). Germline assignment: CDR1 LNHDA and CDR2 SQIVND (reference sequence). V gave up 5 bases and J gave up 1 base, with 18 bases separating them. CDR3 length: 17 amino acids. In DNA form, the CDR3 reads TGTGCCAGTAGTCGGTTTGGGGCGGGGGGAAGCAATCAGCCCCAGCATTTT. It translates to CASSRFGAGGSNQPQHF. Full variable domain (rest looked up from reference TRBV19 and TRBJ1-5): DGGITQSPKYLFRKEGQNVTLSCEQNLNHDAMYWYRQDPGQGLRLIYYSQIVNDFQKGDIAEGYSVSREKKESFPLTVTSAQKNPTAFYLCASSRFGAGGSNQPQHFGDGTRLSIL.

This clone was seen a handful of times. The V gene is TRBV6-6, the J gene TRBJ1-2; D is perhaps TRBD1 (6 bases). Germline CDR1 reads MNHNY; CDR2 reads SVGAGI (reference sequence). The germline V and J ends were trimmed by 6 bases and 4 bases, with 15 bases remaining between them. The CDR3 runs 14 residues. DNA for the CDR3: TGTGCCAGCAGGACCTACGGACAGCTCTATGGCTACACCTTC. This codes for CASRTYGQLYGYTF.

The V gene is TRBV28, the J gene TRBJ1-5; TRBD1 agrees at 7 bases. The CDR3 is 15 residues long. Per the germline V gene, CDR1 is MDHEN and CDR2 is SYDVKM. V gave up 1 base and J gave up 3 bases; unmatched junction bases: 3. This chain's CDR3 is CASSLLGGPNQPQHF. CDR3 sequence (DNA): TGTGCCAGCAGTTTATTAGGGGGCCCCAATCAGCCCCAGCATTTT.

The chain has TRBV11-3 and TRBJ2-5; D is uncertain. This CDR3 region has 13 residues. Looked up from germline, CDR1 is SGHNT and CDR2 is YENEEA. V was clipped by 2 bases and J by 3 bases, with 7 bases between them. Here the CDR3 DNA reads TGTGCCAGCAGCTTATACAGTGAAGAGACCCAGTACTTC. Its protein is CASSLYSEETQYF.

The chain recombines TRBV19 with TRBJ1-1; TRBD1 matches at 7 bases. The CDR3 contains 16 residues. Germline trimming cut 7 bases from V and 5 bases from J; bases unmatched to any gene: 16. The V gene's germline CDR1 is LNHDA and CDR2 SQIVND (reference sequence). Here the CDR3 DNA reads TGTGCCAGTATCCGAGGAGGGGGACAGACCTCTACTGAAGCTTTCTTT. It codes for CASIRGGGQTSTEAFF. Variable domain in full (rest from reference TRBV19 and TRBJ1-1): DGGITQSPKYLFRKEGQNVTLSCEQNLNHDAMYWYRQDPGQGLRLIYYSQIVNDFQKGDIAEGYSVSREKKESFPLTVTSAQKNPTAFYLCASIRGGGQTSTEAFFGQGTRLTVV.

This clone was observed once. The chain has TRBV11-2 and TRBJ1-6; D call uncertain. The CDR3 totals 14 residues. Trimming took 5 bases from V and 9 from J, leaving 14 bases between them. The germline gives CDR1 SGHAT, CDR2 FQNNGV. DNA of the CDR3: TGTGCCAGCAGCACTTATGGTGAGGGTTCACCCCTCCACTTT. Amino acid sequence: CASSTYGEGSPLHF.